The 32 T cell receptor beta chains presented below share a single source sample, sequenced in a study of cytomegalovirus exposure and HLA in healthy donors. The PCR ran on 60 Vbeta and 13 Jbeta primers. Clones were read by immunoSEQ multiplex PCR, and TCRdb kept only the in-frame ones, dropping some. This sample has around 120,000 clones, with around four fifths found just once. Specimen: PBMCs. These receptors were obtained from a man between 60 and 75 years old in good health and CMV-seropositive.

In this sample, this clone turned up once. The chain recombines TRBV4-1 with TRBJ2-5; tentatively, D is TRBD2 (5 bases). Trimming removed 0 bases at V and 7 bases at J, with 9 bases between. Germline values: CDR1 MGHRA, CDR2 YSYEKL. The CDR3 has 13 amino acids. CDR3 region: CASSQDGEGTQYF. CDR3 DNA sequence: TGCGCCAGCAGCCAAGACGGGGAAGGGACCCAGTACTTC.

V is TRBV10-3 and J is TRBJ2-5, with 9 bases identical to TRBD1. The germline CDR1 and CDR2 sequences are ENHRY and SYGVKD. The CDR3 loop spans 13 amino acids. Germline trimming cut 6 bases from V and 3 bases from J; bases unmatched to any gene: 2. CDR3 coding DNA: TGTGCCATCAGGGACAGGGGAGAAGAGACCCAGTACTTC. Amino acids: CAIRDRGEETQYF.

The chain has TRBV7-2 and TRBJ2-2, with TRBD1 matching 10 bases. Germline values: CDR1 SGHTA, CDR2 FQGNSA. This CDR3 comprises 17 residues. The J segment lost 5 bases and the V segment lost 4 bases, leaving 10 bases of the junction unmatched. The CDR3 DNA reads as TGTGCCAGCAGCTCGTCCCGGGACAGGGGAAGGACCGGGGAGCTGTTTTTT. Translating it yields CASSSSRDRGRTGELFF.

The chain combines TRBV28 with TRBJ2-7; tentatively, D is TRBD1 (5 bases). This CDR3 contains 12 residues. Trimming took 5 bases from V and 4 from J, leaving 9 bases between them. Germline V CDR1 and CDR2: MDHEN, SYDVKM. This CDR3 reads CASSAQGYEQYF. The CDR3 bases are TGTGCCAGCAGTGCCCAGGGTTACGAGCAGTACTTC. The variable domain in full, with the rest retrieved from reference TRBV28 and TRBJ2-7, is DVKVTQSSRYLVKRTGEKVFLECVQDMDHENMFWYRQDPGLGLRLIYFSYDVKMKEKGDIPEGYSVSREKKERFSLILESASTNQTSMYLCASSAQGYEQYFGPGTRLTVT.

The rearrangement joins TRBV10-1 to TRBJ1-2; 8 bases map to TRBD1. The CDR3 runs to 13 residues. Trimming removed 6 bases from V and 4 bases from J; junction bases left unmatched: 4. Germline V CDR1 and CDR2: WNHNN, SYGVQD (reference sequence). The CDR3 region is CASSRTGSYGYTF. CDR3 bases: TGCGCCAGCAGCCGGACAGGGTCCTATGGCTACACCTTC.

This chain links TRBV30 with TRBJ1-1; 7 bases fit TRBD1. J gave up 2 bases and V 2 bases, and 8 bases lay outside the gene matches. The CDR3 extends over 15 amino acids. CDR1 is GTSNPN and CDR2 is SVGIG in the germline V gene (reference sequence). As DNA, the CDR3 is TGTGCCTGGAGTTATCCGGGACAGCAAAACACTGAAGCTTTCTTT. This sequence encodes CAWSYPGQQNTEAFF.

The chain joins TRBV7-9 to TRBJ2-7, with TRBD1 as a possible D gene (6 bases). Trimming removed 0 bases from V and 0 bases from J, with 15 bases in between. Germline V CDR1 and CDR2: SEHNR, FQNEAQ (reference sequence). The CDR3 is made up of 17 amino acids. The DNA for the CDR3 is TGTGCCAGCAGCTTAGCGGCCGGGACACTTAGCTCCTACGAGCAGTACTTC. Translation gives CASSLAAGTLSSYEQYF.

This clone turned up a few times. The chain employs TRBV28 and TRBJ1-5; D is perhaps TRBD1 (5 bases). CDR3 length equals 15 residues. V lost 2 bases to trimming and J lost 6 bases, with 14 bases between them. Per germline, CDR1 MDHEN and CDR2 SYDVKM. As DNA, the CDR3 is TGTGCCAGCAGTTTAGGGACTAGGGTTCCTCAGCCCCAGCATTTT. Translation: CASSLGTRVPQPQHF.

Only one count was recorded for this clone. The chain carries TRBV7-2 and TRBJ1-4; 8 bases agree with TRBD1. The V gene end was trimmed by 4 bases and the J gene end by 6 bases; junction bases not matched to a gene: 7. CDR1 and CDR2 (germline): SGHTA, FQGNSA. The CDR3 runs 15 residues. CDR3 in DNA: TGTGCCAGCAGCTCTCAGGGGGCTTATGATGAAAAACTGTTTTTT. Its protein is CASSSQGAYDEKLFF.

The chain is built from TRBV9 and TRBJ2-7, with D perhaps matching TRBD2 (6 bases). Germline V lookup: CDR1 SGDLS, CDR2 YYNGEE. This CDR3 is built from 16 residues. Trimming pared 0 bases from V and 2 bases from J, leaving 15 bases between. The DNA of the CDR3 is TGTGCCAGCAGCGTAGGGAGGGTCGGATTGCCCTACGAGCAGTACTTC. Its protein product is CASSVGRVGLPYEQYF.

This CDR3 is CASSSTGRTEAFF. CDR3 sequence (DNA): TGTGCCAGCAGCTCGACAGGGAGGACTGAAGCTTTCTTT. The chain couples TRBV7-3 to TRBJ1-1; 7 bases line up with TRBD1. Germline V gene lookup returns CDR1 SGHTA and CDR2 FQGTGA. V trimming: 4 bases; J trimming: 5 bases; junction bases outside the gene matches: 4. The CDR3 consists of 13 residues.

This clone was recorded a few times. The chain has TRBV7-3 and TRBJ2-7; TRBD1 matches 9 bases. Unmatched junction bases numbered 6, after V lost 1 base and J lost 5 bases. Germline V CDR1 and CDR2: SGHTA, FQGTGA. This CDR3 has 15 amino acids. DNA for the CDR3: TGTGCCAGCAGCTTAAGAGGGGGACAGGGTAACGAGCAGTACTTC. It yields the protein CASSLRGGQGNEQYF.

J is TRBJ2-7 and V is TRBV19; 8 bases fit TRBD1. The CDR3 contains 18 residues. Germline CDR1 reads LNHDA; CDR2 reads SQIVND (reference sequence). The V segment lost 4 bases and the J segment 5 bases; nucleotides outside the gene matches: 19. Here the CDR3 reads CASSNPLGQGALIDEQYF. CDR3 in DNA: TGTGCCAGTAGTAACCCCCTCGGGCAGGGGGCCCTCATCGACGAGCAGTACTTC.

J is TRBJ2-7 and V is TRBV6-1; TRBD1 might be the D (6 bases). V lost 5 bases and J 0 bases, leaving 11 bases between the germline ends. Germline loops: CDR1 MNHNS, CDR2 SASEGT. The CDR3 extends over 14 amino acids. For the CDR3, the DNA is TGTGCCAGCAGTATGGACAGCTCCTCCTACGAGCAGTACTTC. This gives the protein CASSMDSSSYEQYF.

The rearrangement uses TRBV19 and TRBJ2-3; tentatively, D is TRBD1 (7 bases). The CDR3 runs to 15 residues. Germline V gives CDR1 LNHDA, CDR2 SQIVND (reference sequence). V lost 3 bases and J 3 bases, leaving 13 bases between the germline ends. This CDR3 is CASSIAGQPTDTQYF. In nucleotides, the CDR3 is TGTGCCAGTAGTATTGCGGGACAGCCTACAGATACGCAGTATTTT.

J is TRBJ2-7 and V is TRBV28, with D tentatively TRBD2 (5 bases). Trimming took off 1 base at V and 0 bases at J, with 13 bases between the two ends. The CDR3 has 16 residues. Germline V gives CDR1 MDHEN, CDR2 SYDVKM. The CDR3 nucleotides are TGTGCCAGCAGTTTATTAGGCGGGTCGGGCTCCTACGAGCAGTACTTC. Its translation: CASSLLGGSGSYEQYF.

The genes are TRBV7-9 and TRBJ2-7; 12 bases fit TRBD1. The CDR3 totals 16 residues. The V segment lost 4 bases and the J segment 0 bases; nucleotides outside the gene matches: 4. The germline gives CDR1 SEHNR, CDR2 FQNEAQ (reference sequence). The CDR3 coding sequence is TGTGCCAGCAGCTCGCCGGGACAGGGGGCCTCCTACGAGCAGTACTTC. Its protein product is CASSSPGQGASYEQYF.

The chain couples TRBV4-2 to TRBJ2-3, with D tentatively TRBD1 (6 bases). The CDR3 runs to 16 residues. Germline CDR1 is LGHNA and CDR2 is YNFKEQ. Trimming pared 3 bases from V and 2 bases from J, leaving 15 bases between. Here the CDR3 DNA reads TGTGCCAGCAGCCACACACAGGGCCTTTTCACAGATACGCAGTATTTT. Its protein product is CASSHTQGLFTDTQYF.

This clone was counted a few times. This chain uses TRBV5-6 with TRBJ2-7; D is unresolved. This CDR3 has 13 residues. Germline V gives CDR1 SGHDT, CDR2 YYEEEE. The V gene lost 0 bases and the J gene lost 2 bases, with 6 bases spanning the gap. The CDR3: CASSLERAYEQYF. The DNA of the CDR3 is TGTGCCAGCAGCTTGGAACGGGCCTACGAGCAGTACTTC.

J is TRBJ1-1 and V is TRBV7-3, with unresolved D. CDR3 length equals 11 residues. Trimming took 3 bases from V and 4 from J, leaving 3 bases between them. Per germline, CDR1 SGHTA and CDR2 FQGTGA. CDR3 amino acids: CASSFSTEAFF. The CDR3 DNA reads TGTGCCAGCAGCTTCAGCACTGAAGCTTTCTTT.

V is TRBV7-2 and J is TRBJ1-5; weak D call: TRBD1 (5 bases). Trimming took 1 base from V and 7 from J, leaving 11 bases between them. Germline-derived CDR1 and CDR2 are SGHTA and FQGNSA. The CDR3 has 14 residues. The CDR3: CASSLEPGKQPQHF. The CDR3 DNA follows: TGTGCCAGCAGCTTAGAGCCAGGGAAGCAGCCCCAGCATTTT.

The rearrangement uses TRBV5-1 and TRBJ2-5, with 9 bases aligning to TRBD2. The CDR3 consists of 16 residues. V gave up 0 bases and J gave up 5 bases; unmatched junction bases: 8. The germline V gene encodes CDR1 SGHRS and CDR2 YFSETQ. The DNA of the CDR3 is TGCGCCAGCAGCTTGGCGGTTGCGGGGGGGTTCGAGACCCAGTACTTC. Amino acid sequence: CASSLAVAGGFETQYF. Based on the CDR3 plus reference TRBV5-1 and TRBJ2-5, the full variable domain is KAGVTQTPRYLIKTRGQQVTLSCSPISGHRSVSWYQQTPGQGLQFLFEYFSETQRNKGNFPGRFSGRQFSNSRSEMNVSTLELGDSALYLCASSLAVAGGFETQYFGPGTRLLVL.

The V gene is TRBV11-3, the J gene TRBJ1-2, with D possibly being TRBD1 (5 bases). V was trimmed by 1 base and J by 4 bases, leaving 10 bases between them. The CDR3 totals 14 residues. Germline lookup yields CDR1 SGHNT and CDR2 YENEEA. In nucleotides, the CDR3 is TGTGCCAGCAGCTTAGTAGAAGGGGCCTATGGCTACACCTTC. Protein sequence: CASSLVEGAYGYTF. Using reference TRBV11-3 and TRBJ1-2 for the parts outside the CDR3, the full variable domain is EAGVVQSPRYKIIEKKQPVAFWCNPISGHNTLYWYLQNLGQGPELLIRYENEEAVDDSQLPKDRFSAERLKGVDSTLKIQPAELGDSAVYLCASSLVEGAYGYTFGSGTRLTVV.

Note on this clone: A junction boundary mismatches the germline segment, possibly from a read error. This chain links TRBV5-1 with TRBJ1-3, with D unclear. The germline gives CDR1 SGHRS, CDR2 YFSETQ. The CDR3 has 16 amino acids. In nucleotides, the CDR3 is TGCGCCAGCAGCTGGGCGGGCCGCGGCTCTGGAAGCACCATATATTTT. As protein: CASSWAGRGSGSTIYF.

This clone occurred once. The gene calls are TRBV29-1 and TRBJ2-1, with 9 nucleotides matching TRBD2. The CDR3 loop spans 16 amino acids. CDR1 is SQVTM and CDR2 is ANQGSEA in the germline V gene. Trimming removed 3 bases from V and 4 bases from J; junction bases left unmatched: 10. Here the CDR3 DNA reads TGCAGCGTTGAGGAAGGTCCAGGACTAGCGTACAATGAGCAGTTCTTC. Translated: CSVEEGPGLAYNEQFF.

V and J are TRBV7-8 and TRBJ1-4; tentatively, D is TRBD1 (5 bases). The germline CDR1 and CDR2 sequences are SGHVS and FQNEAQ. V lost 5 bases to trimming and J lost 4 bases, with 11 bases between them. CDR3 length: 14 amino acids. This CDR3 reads CASSRDFGNEKLFF. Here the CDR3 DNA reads TGTGCCAGCAGCCGGGACTTCGGTAATGAAAAACTGTTTTTT.

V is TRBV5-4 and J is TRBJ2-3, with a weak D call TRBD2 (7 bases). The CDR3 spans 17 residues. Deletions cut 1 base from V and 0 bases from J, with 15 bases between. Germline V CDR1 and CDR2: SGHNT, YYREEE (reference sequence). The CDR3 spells CASSLLGGGRSTDTQYF. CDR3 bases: TGTGCCAGCAGCTTGTTGGGGGGGGGCCGGAGCACAGATACGCAGTATTTT. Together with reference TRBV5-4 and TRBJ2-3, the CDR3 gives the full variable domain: ETGVTQSPTHLIKTRGQQVTLRCSSQSGHNTVSWYQQALGQGPQFIFQYYREEENGRGNFPPRFSGLQFPNYSSELNVNALELDDSALYLCASSLLGGGRSTDTQYFGPGTRLTVL.

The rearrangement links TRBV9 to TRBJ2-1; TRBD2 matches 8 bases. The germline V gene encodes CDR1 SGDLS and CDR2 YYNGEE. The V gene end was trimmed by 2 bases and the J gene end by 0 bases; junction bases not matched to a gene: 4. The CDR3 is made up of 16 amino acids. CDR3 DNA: TGTGCCAGCAGCGTTGGGACTAGTCCCTCCTACAATGAGCAGTTCTTC. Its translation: CASSVGTSPSYNEQFF. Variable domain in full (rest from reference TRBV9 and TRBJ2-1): DSGVTQTPKHLITATGQRVTLRCSPRSGDLSVYWYQQSLDQGLQFLIQYYNGEERAKGNILERFSAQQFPDLHSELNLSSLELGDSALYFCASSVGTSPSYNEQFFGPGTRLTVL.

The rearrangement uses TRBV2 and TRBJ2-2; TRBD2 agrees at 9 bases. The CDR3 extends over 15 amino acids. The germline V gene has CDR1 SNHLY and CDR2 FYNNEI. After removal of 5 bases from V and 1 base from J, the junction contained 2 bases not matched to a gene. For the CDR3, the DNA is TGTGCCAGCAGTCTGACTAGCGGGAACACCGGGGAGCTGTTTTTT. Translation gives CASSLTSGNTGELFF.

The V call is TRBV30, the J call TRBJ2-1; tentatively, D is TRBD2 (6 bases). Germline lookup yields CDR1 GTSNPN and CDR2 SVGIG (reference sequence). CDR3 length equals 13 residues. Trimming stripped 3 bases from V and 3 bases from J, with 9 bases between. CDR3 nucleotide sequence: TGTGCCTGGAGCGGGGACTTCTACAATGAGCAGTTCTTC. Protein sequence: CAWSGDFYNEQFF.

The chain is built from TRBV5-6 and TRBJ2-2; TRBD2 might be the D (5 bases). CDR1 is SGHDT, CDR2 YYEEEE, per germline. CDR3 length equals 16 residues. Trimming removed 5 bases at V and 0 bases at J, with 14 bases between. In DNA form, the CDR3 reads TGTGCCAGCAGGCCCCCGGGATCACCGAACACCGGGGAGCTGTTTTTT. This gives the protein CASRPPGSPNTGELFF.

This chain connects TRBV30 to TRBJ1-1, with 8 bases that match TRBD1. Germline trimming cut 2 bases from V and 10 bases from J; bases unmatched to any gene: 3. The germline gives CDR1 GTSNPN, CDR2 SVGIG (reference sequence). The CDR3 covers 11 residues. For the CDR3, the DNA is TGTGCCTGGAGTTCCGGGACAGGAGCTTTCTTT. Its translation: CAWSSGTGAFF.